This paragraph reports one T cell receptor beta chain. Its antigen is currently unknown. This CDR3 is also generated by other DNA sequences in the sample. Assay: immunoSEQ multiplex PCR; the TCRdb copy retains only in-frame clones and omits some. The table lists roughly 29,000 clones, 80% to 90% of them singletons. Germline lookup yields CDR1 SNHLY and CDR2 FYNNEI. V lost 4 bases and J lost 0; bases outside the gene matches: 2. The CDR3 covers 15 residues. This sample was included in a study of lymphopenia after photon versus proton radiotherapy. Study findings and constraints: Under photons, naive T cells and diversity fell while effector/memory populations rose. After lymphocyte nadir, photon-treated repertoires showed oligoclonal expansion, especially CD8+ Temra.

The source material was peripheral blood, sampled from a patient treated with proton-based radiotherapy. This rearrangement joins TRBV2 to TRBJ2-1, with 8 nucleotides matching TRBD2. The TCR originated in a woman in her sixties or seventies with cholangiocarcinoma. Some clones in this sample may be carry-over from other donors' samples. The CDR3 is CASSGGTSSYNEQFF. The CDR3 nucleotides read TGTGCCAGCAGTGGTGGGACTAGCTCCTACAATGAGCAGTTCTTC.